The 21 T cell receptor beta chains reported below all come from one sample, sequenced in a study of neurological immune-mediated disorders. TCRdb re-called the 5' RACE reads through MiXCR, storing one row per CDR3 protein. The top ten clones hold approximately 7% of a sample with around 67,000 distinct CDR3 sequences, 4% to 6% of them seen once. Input material: PBMCs. These receptor sequences come from a young man with multiple sclerosis.

This clonotype was picked up many times. The chain is built from TRBV5-1 and TRBJ2-2, with TRBD2 identical over 11 bases. This CDR3 comprises 17 residues. CDR1 and CDR2 (germline): SGHRS, YFSETQ. Trimming took 3 bases from V and 6 from J; bases not matched to a gene: 10. CDR3 residues: CASSSSSGRAVPGELFF. CDR3 DNA: TGCGCCAGCAGCTCCAGTAGCGGGAGGGCCGTTCCCGGGGAGCTGTTTTTT.

This clonotype has at least ten counts. The CDR3 sequence: CSASQGAQGNTIYF. DNA for the CDR3: TGCAGTGCCTCACAGGGGGCGCAGGGAAACACCATATATTTT. The chain carries TRBV20-1 and TRBJ1-3; TRBD1 aligns across 9 bases. Germline values: CDR1 DFQATT, CDR2 SNEGSKA (reference sequence). V lost 6 bases and J lost 4; bases outside the gene matches: 7. The CDR3 consists of 14 residues.

Many counts were recorded for this clonotype. V gene TRBV6-5 combines with J gene TRBJ2-5; 8 nucleotides match TRBD2. This CDR3 region has 15 residues. V lost 2 bases, J lost 5 bases, and 7 bases stayed unmatched. Germline CDR1 reads MNHEY; CDR2 reads SVGAGI. The CDR3 DNA reads as TGTGCCAGCAGTTACAGCGCGGGAGGTCGGGAGACCCAGTACTTC. This translates into CASSYSAGGRETQYF.

The chain uses TRBV5-1 and TRBJ1-2, with D tentatively TRBD1 (6 bases). The V and J ends lost 0 bases and 5 bases respectively, with 11 bases between them. CDR3 length equals 14 residues. CDR1 is SGHRS, CDR2 YFSETQ, per germline. DNA of the CDR3: TGCGCCAGCAGCTTGGAGTGGACAGTTTATGGCTACACCTTC. It translates to CASSLEWTVYGYTF.

This clonotype was recorded at least ten times. The chain joins TRBV20-1 to TRBJ2-2; D unresolved. This CDR3 has 14 amino acids. Germline CDR1 and CDR2: DFQATT and SNEGSKA (reference sequence). The V end was cut by 1 base, the J end by 5 bases, with 11 bases between. In nucleotides, the CDR3 is TGCAGTGCTAGAGGGGCCACGGCGACCGGGGAGCTGTTTTTT. Protein sequence: CSARGATATGELFF.

In its sample, this clonotype was seen many times. V and J are TRBV5-1 and TRBJ1-6; the match to TRBD1 covers 8 bases. Germline V gene data show CDR1 as SGHRS and CDR2 as YFSETQ. CDR3 size: 16 residues. The V and J ends lost 0 bases and 4 bases, in that order; junction bases with no gene match: 3. CDR3 region: CASSLDGTGYNSPLHF. CDR3 coding DNA: TGCGCCAGCAGCTTGGATGGGACAGGATATAATTCACCCCTCCACTTT.

V and J are TRBV11-2 and TRBJ1-1; no clear D gene. The V gene lost 5 bases and the J gene lost 5 bases, with 15 bases spanning the gap. CDR3 length: 14 amino acids. Germline lookup yields CDR1 SGHAT and CDR2 FQNNGV. DNA for the CDR3: TGTGCCAGCAGCCAAGGTCGTCTAGGGACTGAAGCTTTCTTT. It is translated as CASSQGRLGTEAFF. The complete variable domain, with remaining parts taken from reference TRBV11-2 and TRBJ1-1, reads EAGVAQSPRYKIIEKRQSVAFWCNPISGHATLYWYQQILGQGPKLLIQFQNNGVVDDSQLPKDRFSAERLKGVDSTLKIQPAKLEDSAVYLCASSQGRLGTEAFFGQGTRLTVV.

This chain joins TRBV12-3 or TRBV12-4 and TRBJ2-7; tentatively, D is TRBD1 (6 bases). Trimming left V 5 bases short and J 1 base short, with 12 bases between. This CDR3 has 14 amino acids. The CDR3 DNA follows: TGTGCCAGCAGTACCGCCAGGGGTTCCTACGAGCAGTACTTC. It yields the protein CASSTARGSYEQYF.

This clonotype was counted ten times or more. CDR3 DNA sequence: TGCAGTGCTCCAAAGGACAGGTCCCAGATCTATAGCAATCAGCCCCAGCATTTT. It codes for CSAPKDRSQIYSNQPQHF. The rearrangement uses TRBV20-1 and TRBJ1-5; 7 positions agree with TRBD1. V was clipped by 5 bases and J by 0 bases; unmatched bases: 16. The germline CDR1 and CDR2 sequences are DFQATT and SNEGSKA (reference sequence). This CDR3 is built from 18 residues.

This clonotype appeared many times. V is TRBV27 and J is TRBJ2-7, with 9 bases that match TRBD1. The CDR3 has 14 residues. CDR1 is MNHEY and CDR2 is SMNVEV in the germline V gene (reference sequence). J gave up 6 bases and V 2 bases, and 5 bases lay outside the gene matches. In nucleotides, the CDR3 is TGTGCCAGCAGTTTAGGGACAGGGAACGGCGAGCAGTACTTC. It codes for CASSLGTGNGEQYF.

The chain carries TRBV7-8 and TRBJ1-1; D unclear. The CDR3 extends over 13 amino acids. Trimming cost V 4 bases and J 2 bases, with 8 bases left between them. CDR1 and CDR2 (germline): SGHVS, FQNEAQ. The CDR3 is CASSSNRNTEAFF. CDR3 in DNA: TGTGCCAGCAGCTCGAACAGAAACACTGAAGCTTTCTTT.

By share, this clonotype counts as medium-sized (0.01 to 0.1%). CDR3 region: CASSLIPTPLHF. CDR3 nucleotides: TGTGCCAGCAGTTTGATCCCGACACCCCTCCACTTT. This chain links TRBV12-3 or TRBV12-4 with TRBJ1-6; D unresolved. This CDR3 spans 12 amino acids. Trimming left V 3 bases short and J 11 bases short, with 8 bases between.

This clonotype was counted only a few times. Relative to the germline gene, one junction end is altered; a read error may explain this. The chain links TRBV12-3 or TRBV12-4 to TRBJ1-5, with 8 bases aligning to TRBD1. The CDR3 length is 13 residues. In DNA form, the CDR3 reads TGTGCCAGCAGTCCCGGACAGGGCCAGCCCCAGAATTTT. It codes for CASSPGQGQPQNF.

J is TRBJ1-1 and V is TRBV6-5, with D perhaps TRBD1 (6 bases). The CDR3 is 14 amino acids. The germline V and J ends were trimmed by 6 bases and 5 bases, with 16 bases remaining between them. Looked up from germline, CDR1 is MNHEY and CDR2 is SVGAGI. CDR3 sequence (DNA): TGTGCCAGCAGGCGGACAGCAAACGATACTGAAGCTTTCTTT. It is translated as CASRRTANDTEAFF.

This clonotype was detected many times. CDR3 sequence: CASSRQLNTEAFF. Written as DNA, the CDR3 is TGTGCCAGCAGCCGACAATTGAACACTGAAGCTTTCTTT. V and J are TRBV12-3 or TRBV12-4 and TRBJ1-1; D ambiguous. The CDR3 is 13 residues long. Trimming shortened V by 6 bases and J by 0 bases, and 8 bases separated the two germline ends.

This clonotype was detected many times. Mismatch with germline at one junction end may stem from a read error. The CDR3 here is CASSLTARYSNQPQNF. The CDR3 nucleotides read TGTGCCAGCAGCTTGACAGCTAGATATAGCAATCAGCCCCAGAATTTT. The chain combines TRBV7-2 with TRBJ1-5, with a possible D match to TRBD1 (5 bases). Germline V CDR1 and CDR2: SGHTA, FQGNSA. This CDR3 is built from 16 residues.

This clonotype was counted ten times or more. The chain has TRBV19 and TRBJ2-1, with D possibly TRBD2 on 6 matching bases. Germline V CDR1 and CDR2: LNHDA, SQIVND (reference sequence). The CDR3 has 15 amino acids. The ends were cut back, 3 bases at V and 4 bases at J, with 13 bases in the middle. The CDR3 coding sequence is TGTGCCAGTAGTATTGTCGCGGCGGGGTACAATGAGCAGTTCTTC. It translates to CASSIVAAGYNEQFF.

This clonotype showed up many times. The chain employs TRBV29-1 and TRBJ2-2, with no clear D. The CDR3 is made up of 13 amino acids. V lost 3 bases and J 6 bases, leaving 11 bases between the germline ends. Germline CDR1 reads SQVTM; CDR2 reads ANQGSEA. The CDR3 DNA sequence: TGCAGCGTTGATCGGCTCGGCGCCGGGGAGCTGTTTTTT. Translating it yields CSVDRLGAGELFF.

This clonotype has at least ten counts. The chain employs TRBV27 and TRBJ1-2, with a tentative D call TRBD1 (6 bases). Germline CDR1 MNHEY, CDR2 SMNVEV (reference sequence). V was shortened by 4 bases and J by 3 bases, with 12 bases between the two germline ends. The CDR3 is 14 residues long. In DNA, the CDR3 is TGTGCCAGCAGTTCCCACAGGGTACACTATGGCTACACCTTC. Translated, it gives CASSSHRVHYGYTF.

Many counts were recorded for this clonotype. This sequence joins TRBV20-1 and TRBJ2-7; 8 bases are shared with TRBD2. Germline lookup yields CDR1 DFQATT and CDR2 SNEGSKA (reference sequence). The CDR3 covers 14 residues. V lost 2 bases, J lost 6 bases, and 9 bases stayed unmatched. For the CDR3, the DNA is TGCAGTGCTAGACCCAGCGGGAGTTTGGGCGAGCAGTACTTC. This encodes CSARPSGSLGEQYF.

This clonotype was seen repeatedly, ten times or more. The genes are TRBV20-1 and TRBJ2-7; D remains ambiguous. CDR1 and CDR2 (germline): DFQATT, SNEGSKA (reference sequence). The ends were cut back, 5 bases at V and 5 bases at J, with 16 bases in the middle. The CDR3 consists of 13 residues. This CDR3 is CSASGRNGNEQYF. The DNA for the CDR3 is TGCAGTGCTTCAGGCAGGAATGGGAACGAGCAGTACTTC.